This T cell receptor beta chain was captured by sequencing in a study of CD8+ T cells in alopecia areata. As for the study in general: Grafted skin came from C3H/HeJ donors with spontaneous alopecia (about 6-13 months old) and was placed on approximately 7-10-week-old female C3H/HeJ mice. Study outcomes and limitations: Although TCR sharing was seen in mice, sharing across patients was less clear, possibly for HLA-related reasons. Clonality was higher in lesional than normal scalp, especially in alopecia totalis/universalis.

Cutaneous lymph nodes were pooled and cells sorted by CD4, CD8alpha, NKG2D, NKG2ACE and more. CDR1 and CDR2 from the germline V gene are MNHDT and YYDKIL. J was trimmed by 3 bases and V by 2 bases; bases with no gene match: 4. This CDR3 is built from 15 residues. About this clone itself: Its cognate antigen is unknown. Gene names follow the mouse nomenclature. The CDR3 end is not reached by the read, which stops 4 residues before it; the germline J gene fills it in.

Extracted from the samples, RNA was reverse transcribed into cDNA to serve as the sequencing template. Repertoires were generated with immunoSEQ multiplex PCR, while TCRdb's copy carries only in-frame clones and drops some. This sample carries 200,000 to 300,000 clones and no singletons, and about 1.1% goes to the top ten. The receptor was isolated from a C3H/HeJ mouse with alopecia areata. This mouse strain has H2-k as its MHC haplotype. The chain is built from TRBV17 and TRBJ2-7; 10 nucleotides match TRBD2. Sequenced input: CD4+ T cells sorted from a lymph node. CDR3 bases read: TGTGCTAGCAGTAGATATGGGACTGGGGTCTAT. Its translation: CASSRYGTGVY. The whole CDR3 is CASSRYGTGVYEQYF.